Below, 24 T cell receptor beta chains from the same sample are listed, as sequenced in a study of blood T cell repertoires in COVID-19. This table comes from immunoSEQ multiplex PCR, and its TCRdb copy is limited to in-frame clones, with some not included. The sample includes fewer than 300,000 clones, less than 90% of them seen just once. The specimen was peripheral blood. These receptors were obtained from a woman in her 70s with active or convalescent COVID-19.

The chain combines TRBV5-1 with TRBJ1-1, with D tentatively TRBD1 (5 bases). Trimming removed 2 bases from V and 2 bases from J, with 16 bases in between. The CDR3 extends over 16 amino acids. In germline, CDR1 is SGHRS, CDR2 YFSETQ. This CDR3 reads CASSLGPQGGNTEAFF. The CDR3 nucleotides are TGCGCCAGCAGCTTAGGACCTCAGGGTGGTAACACTGAAGCTTTCTTT. Full variable domain (missing parts from reference TRBV5-1 and TRBJ1-1): KAGVTQTPRYLIKTRGQQVTLSCSPISGHRSVSWYQQTPGQGLQFLFEYFSETQRNKGNFPGRFSGRQFSNSRSEMNVSTLELGDSALYLCASSLGPQGGNTEAFFGQGTRLTVV.

The chain is built from TRBV2 and TRBJ1-5, with D uncertain. The CDR3 sequence is 14 residues long. With 3 bases removed from V and 7 bases from J, the gap between germline ends came to 13 bases. Germline V gene data show CDR1 as SNHLY and CDR2 as FYNNEI. DNA of the CDR3: TGTGCCAGCAGTGAGAGGTTACCTGAACAGCCCCAGCATTTT. It codes for CASSERLPEQPQHF.

V usage is TRBV2 and J usage is TRBJ1-2; D might be TRBD1 (6 bases). Germline CDR1 is SNHLY and CDR2 is FYNNEI. The CDR3 runs to 19 residues. V lost 4 bases and J lost 6, with 30 bases in between. CDR3 sequence: CASSVQSTPGVNTRDGYTF. The CDR3 nucleotides are TGTGCCAGCAGTGTTCAGTCCACGCCAGGGGTTAACACCAGGGATGGCTACACCTTC.

This chain joins TRBV7-9 and TRBJ1-6, with TRBD1 as a possible D gene (5 bases). From germline, CDR1 is SEHNR and CDR2 FQNEAQ (reference sequence). CDR3 length equals 13 residues. With 3 bases removed from V and 12 bases from J, the gap between germline ends came to 12 bases. The CDR3 coding sequence is TGTGCCAGCAGCTTCAGGGAAGAAGGACCCCTCCACTTT. It specifies CASSFREEGPLHF.

This chain joins TRBV27 and TRBJ2-1; D is uncertain. Germline V gene lookup returns CDR1 MNHEY and CDR2 SMNVEV (reference sequence). This CDR3 is 15 amino acids long. The germline V and J ends were trimmed by 4 bases and 2 bases, with 12 bases remaining between them. The CDR3 spells CASSSLSPAYNEQFF. CDR3 DNA: TGTGCCAGCAGTTCTCTCTCCCCAGCCTACAATGAGCAGTTCTTC.

V gene TRBV18 combines with J gene TRBJ2-6, with a weak D call TRBD1 (5 bases). Trimming shortened V by 3 bases and J by 1 base, and 7 bases separated the two germline ends. CDR1 KGHSH and CDR2 LQKENI come from the germline V gene. The CDR3 runs to 15 residues. CDR3 coding DNA: TGTGCCAGCTCACCCCAGGGTTCTGGGGCCAACGTCCTGACTTTC. Amino acid sequence: CASSPQGSGANVLTF.

This clone has just one count. The junction shows a germline mismatch at one end, possibly a read error. The chain links TRBV7-9 to TRBJ2-1; D perhaps matches TRBD2 (6 bases). Germline values: CDR1 SEHNR, CDR2 FQNEAQ (reference sequence). The CDR3 runs 14 residues. The CDR3 DNA reads TGTGTCAGCAGGGAGCGGGTGGCCTACAATGAGCAGTTCTTC. It is translated as CVSRERVAYNEQFF.

V usage is TRBV3-1 (or the pseudogene TRBV3-2) and J usage is TRBJ1-5; a weak D match, TRBD1 (5 bases). The V and J ends lost 1 base and 2 bases respectively, with 6 bases between them. Germline V lookup: CDR1 LGHDT, CDR2 YNNKEL (reference sequence). This CDR3 region has 14 residues. CDR3 bases: TGTGCCAGCAGCCAAGTACAGGGCAATCAGCCCCAGCATTTT. Protein: CASSQVQGNQPQHF.

This clone has only one observation. The chain has TRBV7-2 and TRBJ1-2, with D tentatively TRBD1 (5 bases). Trimming took off 3 bases at V and 4 bases at J, with 12 bases between the two ends. Germline V gene sequence: CDR1 SGHTA, CDR2 FQGNSA. The CDR3 loop spans 14 amino acids. CDR3 loop: CASSFRESSYGYTF. Written as DNA, the CDR3 is TGTGCCAGCAGCTTCAGGGAATCCAGCTATGGCTACACCTTC.

CDR3 sequence: CASSLRDRGIKAFF. In DNA, the CDR3 is TGTGCCAGCAGCCTCCGGGACAGGGGAATTAAAGCTTTCTTT. The chain combines TRBV11-2 with TRBJ1-1, with 10 bases that match TRBD1. The CDR3 runs 14 residues. Trimming took 5 bases from V and 9 from J; bases not matched to a gene: 9. The germline V gene encodes CDR1 SGHAT and CDR2 FQNNGV.

This clone has more than one count but fewer than ten. This chain uses TRBV19 with TRBJ1-1, with D maybe TRBD1 (6 bases). Trimming left V 2 bases short and J 0 bases short, with 13 bases between. From germline, CDR1 is LNHDA and CDR2 SQIVND (reference sequence). The CDR3 length is 16 residues. The CDR3 DNA follows: TGTGCCAGTAGTATATTATCAGGGGCTATGAACACTGAAGCTTTCTTT. Its protein is CASSILSGAMNTEAFF.

The V gene is TRBV14, the J gene TRBJ1-1; D may be TRBD1 (6 bases). Per the germline V gene, CDR1 is SGHDN and CDR2 is FVKESK. V lost 3 bases and J 5 bases, leaving 16 bases between the germline ends. The CDR3 contains 15 residues. CDR3 region: CASSQTGFGRTEAFF. The CDR3 bases are TGTGCCAGCAGCCAGACAGGCTTCGGGAGGACTGAAGCTTTCTTT.

This clone was picked up one time. The genes are TRBV30 and TRBJ1-4; perhaps TRBD1 as D (6 bases). The CDR3 is made up of 13 amino acids. The V and J ends lost 2 bases and 5 bases respectively, with 9 bases between them. Germline-derived CDR1 and CDR2 are GTSNPN and SVGIG (reference sequence). In nucleotides, the CDR3 is TGTGCCTGGAGTTGGCAGGGGAATGAAAAACTGTTTTTT. Translation: CAWSWQGNEKLFF.

The V gene is TRBV3-1 (or the pseudogene TRBV3-2), the J gene TRBJ1-3, with a possible D match to TRBD1 (6 bases). The V end lost 0 bases, the J end lost 3 bases, and 9 bases lay between the germline ends. Germline assignment: CDR1 LGHDT and CDR2 YNNKEL (reference sequence). CDR3 length equals 15 residues. CDR3 DNA sequence: TGTGCCAGCAGCCAAGACGGGGACAATGGAAACACCATATATTTT. Translated: CASSQDGDNGNTIYF.

The CDR3 protein is CASRRTGGYEQYF. Here the CDR3 DNA reads TGTGCCAGCAGGAGGACAGGGGGCTACGAGCAGTACTTC. This rearrangement joins TRBV27 to TRBJ2-7; 10 nucleotides line up with TRBD1. Germline lookup yields CDR1 MNHEY and CDR2 SMNVEV (reference sequence). Germline trimming cut 6 bases from V and 3 bases from J; bases unmatched to any gene: 2. The CDR3 is 13 amino acids.

The rearrangement joins TRBV11-2 to TRBJ2-2, with a tentative D call TRBD2 (5 bases). This CDR3 has 14 residues. V lost 1 base and J 7 bases, leaving 10 bases between the germline ends. Per germline, CDR1 SGHAT and CDR2 FQNNGV. DNA of the CDR3: TGTGCCAGCAGCTTAGCCGGACGGGGCGGGGAGCTGTTTTTT. This translates into CASSLAGRGGELFF.

The chain couples TRBV5-1 to TRBJ1-3; D is perhaps TRBD1 (6 bases). The germline V and J ends were trimmed by 4 bases and 1 base, with 15 bases remaining between them. This CDR3 has 16 amino acids. Germline V lookup: CDR1 SGHRS, CDR2 YFSETQ. The CDR3: CASSTQGILSGNTIYF. In DNA, the CDR3 is TGCGCCAGCAGCACACAGGGCATCCTTTCTGGAAACACCATATATTTT.

CDR3 sequence: CASSQQGTGVTDTQYF. The CDR3 DNA reads as TGTGCCAGCAGCCAACAGGGGACAGGCGTCACAGATACGCAGTATTTT. The chain is built from TRBV7-3 and TRBJ2-3; TRBD1 matches at 8 bases. This CDR3 has 16 amino acids. V gave up 5 bases and J gave up 2 bases; unmatched junction bases: 9. Germline CDR1 SGHTA, CDR2 FQGTGA.

This clone was seen a handful of times. The V call is TRBV2, the J call TRBJ2-2; 12 nucleotides agree with TRBD2. CDR1 SNHLY and CDR2 FYNNEI come from the germline V gene. CDR3 size: 14 residues. V lost 9 bases and J lost 5; bases outside the gene matches: 4. Here the CDR3 DNA reads TGTGCCAGAGCAGGGACTAGCGGGACCGGGGAGCTGTTTTTT. Amino acid sequence: CARAGTSGTGELFF.

The chain uses TRBV19 and TRBJ1-2; the D is unclear. Germline CDR1 and CDR2: LNHDA and SQIVND (reference sequence). The V end lost 7 bases, the J end lost 4 bases, and 10 bases lay between the germline ends. The CDR3 consists of 12 residues. The CDR3 DNA sequence: TGTGCCAGTACGGTGGGAGGCTATGGCTACACCTTC. It yields the protein CASTVGGYGYTF.

This sequence joins TRBV5-1 and TRBJ1-2; a weak D match, TRBD1 (5 bases). CDR3 size: 15 residues. V lost 0 bases to trimming and J lost 2 bases, with 11 bases between them. The germline CDR1 and CDR2 sequences are SGHRS and YFSETQ. Here the CDR3 DNA reads TGCGCCAGCAGCTTGGACGCCGGGGGAAACTATGGCTACACCTTC. Translated, it gives CASSLDAGGNYGYTF.

The V call is TRBV5-1, the J call TRBJ2-1; no reliable D call. Trimming stripped 0 bases from V and 8 bases from J, with 6 bases between. The CDR3 spans 12 residues. CDR1 and CDR2 (germline): SGHRS, YFSETQ. This CDR3 is CASSLGEDEQFF. DNA of the CDR3: TGCGCCAGCAGCTTGGGTGAGGATGAGCAGTTCTTC.

The rearrangement uses TRBV11-2 and TRBJ2-3; 7 bases fit TRBD2. Trimming at V came to 4 bases and at J to 0 bases, leaving 4 bases not matched to a gene. CDR3 length: 15 amino acids. Germline V gene sequence: CDR1 SGHAT, CDR2 FQNNGV. The CDR3 sequence: CASSWRRGSTDTQYF. The CDR3 region has the DNA TGTGCCAGCAGCTGGCGGCGGGGGAGCACAGATACGCAGTATTTT.

The chain links TRBV11-3 to TRBJ2-7, with 7 bases aligning to TRBD2. The V gene end was trimmed by 5 bases and the J gene end by 2 bases; junction bases not matched to a gene: 3. Germline V gene sequence: CDR1 SGHNT, CDR2 YENEEA. The CDR3 spans 13 residues. The CDR3 is CASSRGEAYEQYF. CDR3 sequence (DNA): TGTGCCAGCAGCCGGGGGGAGGCCTACGAGCAGTACTTC.